This T cell receptor beta chain was captured by sequencing in a study of T cells in Graves' hyperthyroidism and ophthalmopathy. The study, taken as a whole, reports: Among thyroid clonotypes expanded above 0.001, most also appeared in blood.

Germline CDR1 is SGHVS and CDR2 is FQNEAQ. V lost 3 bases and J lost 5; bases outside the gene matches: 3. CDR3 size: 13 residues. Amplified TCR beta CDR3 regions derived from RNA transcripts. Primed by the HTBI set, a first-round RT-PCR was run on the TCR CDR3. TCRdb analysed the multiplex PCR reads with MiXCR anew, one entry per CDR3 protein. The table includes around 200,000 distinct CDR3 sequences, about 15% detected once. This clonotype showed up many times. Its antigen is not identified. The sequencing sample was made of blood. The source of this sequence is a woman between 45 and 65 years old with Graves' hyperthyroidism. The V and J genes are TRBV7-8 and TRBJ2-7; TRBD1 matches at 8 bases. CDR3 in DNA: TGTGCCAGCAGCTTGCCGACAGGGGACGAGCAGTACTTC. Translation: CASSLPTGDEQYF.